Listed here are 17 T cell receptor beta chains from one sample, sequenced in a study of blood T cells in healthy people across ages. It was with a sample-barcoded 5' primer and a J-beta primer mix that a second PCR of roughly 7 to 12 cycles was run. TCRdb re-called the 5' RACE reads with MiXCR, one entry per CDR3 protein. The repertoire holds around 2 million distinct CDR3 sequences, with about 39% as singletons. Sequencing used blood. The receptors come from a human donor in good health.

This clonotype showed up just a few times. V usage is TRBV15 and J usage is TRBJ2-5, with 7 bases aligning to TRBD2. J gave up 7 bases and V 3 bases, and 8 bases lay outside the gene matches. In germline, CDR1 is LNHNV, CDR2 YYDKDF (reference sequence). The CDR3 runs to 14 residues. CDR3 protein: CATSRVEGRGTQYF. The CDR3 nucleotides are TGTGCCACCAGCAGGGTCGAGGGGAGGGGGACCCAGTACTTC.

The sample holds a few counts of this clonotype. The gene calls are TRBV20-1 and TRBJ2-7, with 9 bases fitting TRBD1. The V gene's germline CDR1 is DFQATT and CDR2 SNEGSKA (reference sequence). Unmatched junction bases numbered 10, after V lost 5 bases and J lost 2 bases. The CDR3 is made up of 15 amino acids. The CDR3 DNA reads TGCAGTGCTGCTCGGGGACAGGGAACGGCCTACGAGCAGTACTTC. Its protein product is CSAARGQGTAYEQYF.

The chain uses TRBV29-1 and TRBJ1-4; D call uncertain. The germline V and J ends were trimmed by 4 bases and 0 bases, with 9 bases remaining between them. The CDR3 sequence is 14 residues long. Germline CDR1 SQVTM, CDR2 ANQGSEA. The CDR3 sequence: CSVVGASTNEKLFF. The CDR3 bases are TGCAGCGTTGTAGGCGCCTCAACTAATGAAAAACTGTTTTTT.

Remarks on this clonotype: A junction boundary mismatches the germline segment, possibly from a read error. This chain connects TRBV7-2 to TRBJ2-3; TRBD2 matches at 7 bases. Germline V lookup: CDR1 SGHTA, CDR2 FQGNSA. This CDR3 contains 15 residues. For the CDR3, the DNA is TGTGCCGGCAGCTTAGGGCAGGGAGGGGTAGATACGCAGTATTTT. This gives the protein CAGSLGQGGVDTQYF.

This clonotype was seen only a few times. The chain employs TRBV29-1 and TRBJ1-2; D is ambiguous. The length of the CDR3 is 13 residues. The ends were cut back, 4 bases at V and 8 bases at J, with 17 bases in the middle. CDR1 is SQVTM, CDR2 ANQGSEA, per germline. CDR3 DNA: TGCAGCGTTGGGGCCCCGATCAGTGGCGGCTACACCTTC. It encodes CSVGAPISGGYTF.

This clonotype was counted only a few times. V is TRBV20-1 and J is TRBJ1-5; no definite D call. V was clipped by 0 bases and J by 0 bases, with 6 bases between them. Germline values: CDR1 DFQATT, CDR2 SNEGSKA (reference sequence). The CDR3 has 14 residues. CDR3 in DNA: TGCAGTGCTAGAGAAGAATATAGCAATCAGCCCCAGCATTTT. It yields the protein CSAREEYSNQPQHF.

The chain is built from TRBV27 and TRBJ2-3, with 9 bases matching TRBD2. CDR1 and CDR2 (germline): MNHEY, SMNVEV (reference sequence). The ends lost 6 bases at V and 6 bases at J; junction bases unmatched: 13. The CDR3 sequence is 16 residues long. Written as DNA, the CDR3 is TGTGCCAGCAGGGCCGTCGGAGCGGGGGGTTGGGATACGCAGTATTTT. It translates to CASRAVGAGGWDTQYF.

This chain links TRBV20-1 with TRBJ2-1, with 16 bases fitting TRBD2. The CDR3 length is 18 residues. The junction had 8 bases not matched to a gene; V was cut back by 1 base and J by 5 bases. In germline, CDR1 is DFQATT, CDR2 SNEGSKA (reference sequence). The CDR3 nucleotides are TGCAGTGCTAGAGCCCAACGTGGGACTAGCGGGGGGGACAATGAGCAGTTCTTC. Translation gives CSARAQRGTSGGDNEQFF.

The rearrangement links TRBV5-1 to TRBJ2-3, with D possibly called TRBD1 or TRBD2 (6 bases each). CDR1 is SGHRS, CDR2 YFSETQ, per germline. This CDR3 spans 18 amino acids. V was shortened by 0 bases and J by 2 bases, with 19 bases between the two germline ends. The CDR3 spells CASSLGIQGGWVTDTQYF. The CDR3 bases are TGCGCCAGCAGCTTGGGTATACAGGGAGGATGGGTCACAGATACGCAGTATTTT.

The V call is TRBV4-1, the J call TRBJ2-1; maybe TRBD1 (6 bases). Germline CDR1 MGHRA, CDR2 YSYEKL. The CDR3 runs to 12 residues. The CDR3, as DNA: TGCACCCCCGGGACAAGTGACAATGAGCAGTTCTTC. This sequence encodes CTPGTSDNEQFF.

This chain joins TRBV5-1 and TRBJ2-1; D perhaps matches TRBD1 (5 bases). Trimming left V 0 bases short and J 4 bases short, with 8 bases between. The CDR3 has 14 residues. In germline, CDR1 is SGHRS, CDR2 YFSETQ. The DNA for the CDR3 is TGCGCCAGCAGCTTGGAGGACACTTACAATGAGCAGTTCTTC. Protein sequence: CASSLEDTYNEQFF.

The chain uses TRBV19 and TRBJ2-3; 8 bases match TRBD1. The ends lost 7 bases at V and 2 bases at J; junction bases unmatched: 8. Germline V lookup: CDR1 LNHDA, CDR2 SQIVND (reference sequence). The length of the CDR3 is 15 residues. This CDR3 reads CASTSRGPLTDTQYF. Here the CDR3 DNA reads TGTGCCAGTACTTCCAGGGGGCCCCTCACAGATACGCAGTATTTT.

This chain uses TRBV29-1 with TRBJ2-1; 7 nucleotides match TRBD1. The CDR3 has 14 residues. Per the germline V gene, CDR1 is SQVTM and CDR2 is ANQGSEA. J lost 3 bases, V lost 6 bases, and 8 bases had no gene match. CDR3 region: CSVADRVLYNEQFF. CDR3 bases: TGCAGCGTCGCTGACAGGGTCCTCTACAATGAGCAGTTCTTC.

J is TRBJ1-1 and V is TRBV6-2 or TRBV6-3; the D is unclear. Trimming removed 0 bases from V and 10 bases from J, with 6 bases in between. CDR3 length: 11 residues. Germline CDR1 MNHEY, CDR2 SVGEGT. CDR3 in DNA: TGTGCCAGCAGTTACTCAAGCTCAGCTTTCTTT. It translates to CASSYSSSAFF.

The rearrangement links TRBV5-1 to TRBJ2-1; D unclear. Germline assignment: CDR1 SGHRS and CDR2 YFSETQ. Trimming left V 0 bases short and J 15 bases short, with 16 bases between. This CDR3 has 13 residues. This CDR3 is CASSLAVEDPTFF. The DNA for the CDR3 is TGCGCCAGCAGCTTGGCTGTGGAAGACCCCACGTTCTTC.

A few counts support this clonotype. The chain carries TRBV7-9 and TRBJ1-1; weak D call: TRBD1 (5 bases). CDR1 and CDR2 from the germline V gene are SEHNR and FQNEAQ (reference sequence). CDR3 length: 15 amino acids. V dropped 0 bases and J dropped 5 bases, with 13 bases sitting between them. The CDR3 spells CASSLAQVRQTEAFF. CDR3 sequence (DNA): TGTGCCAGCAGCTTAGCCCAAGTCCGACAGACTGAAGCTTTCTTT. The complete variable domain, with remaining parts taken from reference TRBV7-9 and TRBJ1-1, reads DTGVSQNPRHKITKRGQNVTFRCDPISEHNRLYWYRQTLGQGPEFLTYFQNEAQLEKSRLLSDRFSAERPKGSFSTLEIQRTEQGDSAMYLCASSLAQVRQTEAFFGQGTRLTVV.

The chain carries TRBV6-2 or TRBV6-3 and TRBJ1-1, with TRBD1 as a possible D gene (6 bases). Germline V CDR1 and CDR2: MNHEY, SVGEGT. This CDR3 contains 15 residues. V was clipped by 0 bases and J by 5 bases, with 13 bases between them. In nucleotides, the CDR3 is TGTGCCAGCAGTTACTCCCGGACAGCGGTAACTGAAGCTTTCTTT. Protein product: CASSYSRTAVTEAFF.